Listed below are T cell receptor beta chains from one sample, sequenced in a study of regulatory T cells in long-lasting Graves disease. One entry per CDR3 protein results from TCRdb running MiXCR on the multiplex PCR reads. The table has around 460,000 distinct CDR3 sequences, roughly 23% seen once. This sample comprised peripheral blood mononuclear cells (PBMCs), obtained when the disease was refractory, from a patient treated with antithyroid drugs. These receptors all come from a female donor with Graves disease. CDR3s include the opening cysteine and the closing phenylalanine or tryptophan.

v_call	cdr3_aa
TRBV5-1	CASSLAAVYQETQYF
TRBV12-3/TRBV12-4	CASRGAMEAFF
TRBV6-2/TRBV6-3	CASSSPGNWGNEQLF
TRBV28	CASSFSHTNQETQYF
TRBV6-9	CASSIRAENTEAFF
TRBV7-9	CASSPRVGQLNTEAFF
TRBV11-2	CASTPLQTGLGYGYTF
TRBV20-1	CSARGGGGPSSYNSPLHF
TRBV6-4	CASSEEPNRNTEAFF
TRBV7-2	CASSLDLTLRTSGSRQYF
TRBV12-3/TRBV12-4	CASSFGRRGYGYTF
TRBV6-1	CASRPGTANSPLHF
TRBV11-2	CASSWESYEQYF
TRBV20-1	CSASKGGIEGAFF
TRBV6-1	CASNDPGSNEKLFF
TRBV6-1	CASRPGLEEIEAFF
TRBV6-2/TRBV6-3	CASSYAESFAFSYEQYF
TRBV29-1	CSVGGREDEKLFF
TRBV29-1	CSVEVGDPSGNTIYF
TRBV7-2	CASSSGQTLARTF